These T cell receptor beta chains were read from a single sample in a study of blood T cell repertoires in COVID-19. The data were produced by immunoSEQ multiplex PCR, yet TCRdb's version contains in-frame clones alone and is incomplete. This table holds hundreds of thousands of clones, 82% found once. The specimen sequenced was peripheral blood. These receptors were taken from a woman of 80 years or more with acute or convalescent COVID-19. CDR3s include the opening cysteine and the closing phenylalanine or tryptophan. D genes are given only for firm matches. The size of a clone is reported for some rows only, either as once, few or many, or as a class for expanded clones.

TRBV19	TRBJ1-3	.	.	TGTGCCAGTAGTGTCGACAGGATATCTGGAAACACCATATATTTT	CASSVDRISGNTIYF
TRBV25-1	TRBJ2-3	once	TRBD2	TGTGCCAGCAGTGAATACATTACTAGCGGGGGCGGCACAGATACGCAGTATTTT	CASSEYITSGGGTDTQYF
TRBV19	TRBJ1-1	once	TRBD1	TGTGCCAGTAGTCCCCAGGGGGGTGCGACTGAAGCTTTCTTT	CASSPQGGATEAFF
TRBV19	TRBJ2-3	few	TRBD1	TGTGCCAGTAGCTCCGGACAGGGCACAGATACGCAGTATTTT	CASSSGQGTDTQYF
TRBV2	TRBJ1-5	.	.	TGTGCCAGCAGCCCAGGTCGGAGCAATCAGCCCCAGCATTTT	CASSPGRSNQPQHF
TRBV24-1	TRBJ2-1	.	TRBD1	TGTGCCACCAGTGATGCCGGGACAGGGAACAATGAGCAGTTCTTC	CATSDAGTGNNEQFF
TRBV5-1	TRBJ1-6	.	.	TGCGCCAGCAGCACCAATACAGGAGTCAATTCACCCCTCCACTTT	CASSTNTGVNSPLHF
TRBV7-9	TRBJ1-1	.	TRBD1	TGTGCCAGCAGCCAAACTGACAGGGGGTTCGGGGTAGCTTTCTTT	CASSQTDRGFGVAFF
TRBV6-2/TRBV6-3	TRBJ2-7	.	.	TGTGCCAGCAGTTACAACAGGGGGGGCTACGAGCAGTACTTC	CASSYNRGGYEQYF
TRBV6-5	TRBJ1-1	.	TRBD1	TGTGCCAGCAGAAGGGACAGGGGATCGTACACTGAAGCTTTCTTT	CASRRDRGSYTEAFF
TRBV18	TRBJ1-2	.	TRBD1	TGTGCCAGCTCACCAGGGACAGGGAGCCCTAACTATGGCTACACCTTC	CASSPGTGSPNYGYTF
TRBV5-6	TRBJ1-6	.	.	TGTGCCAGCAGCTTGGGGGCAGCCCGTAATTCACCCCTCCACTTT	CASSLGAARNSPLHF
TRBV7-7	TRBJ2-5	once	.	TGTGCTAGCAGCTTAGGTGGTAGGGGGGAGACCCAGTACTTC	CASSLGGRGETQYF
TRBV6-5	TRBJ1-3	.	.	TGTGCCAGCGGAACAGGGACAAGCTCTGGAAACACCATATATTTT	CASGTGTSSGNTIYF
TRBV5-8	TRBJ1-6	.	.	TGTGCCAGCAGCTTGGCCTTAACCGGTGCCGGGGGGGGGAATTCACCCCTCCACTTT	CASSLALTGAGGGNSPLHF
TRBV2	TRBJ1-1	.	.	TGTGCCAGCAGTGATGGGGCCGACACTGAAGCTTTCTTT	CASSDGADTEAFF
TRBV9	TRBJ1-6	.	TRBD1	TGTGCCAGCAGCCCCTTCGACGGCTGGACAGGGCTTGATTCACCCCTCCACTTT	CASSPFDGWTGLDSPLHF
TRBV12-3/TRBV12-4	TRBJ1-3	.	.	TGTGCCAGCAGCTCCCGAAACACCATATATTTT	CASSSRNTIYF
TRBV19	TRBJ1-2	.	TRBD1	TGTGCCAGTAGTCTCGGACAGGACTATGGCTACACCTTC	CASSLGQDYGYTF
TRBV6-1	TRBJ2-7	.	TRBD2	TGTGCCAGCAGTGAAGTGGGTAGCGGGAGTGAGCAGTACTTC	CASSEVGSGSEQYF
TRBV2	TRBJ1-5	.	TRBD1	TGTGCCAGCAGTTCAGGGGGACAGCCCCAGCATTTT	CASSSGGQPQHF
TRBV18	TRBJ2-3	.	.	TGTGCCAGCTCACCCGACAGGAGCACAGATACGCAGTATTTT	CASSPDRSTDTQYF
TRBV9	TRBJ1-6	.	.	TGTGCCAGCAGCGTAGTGGGGGGGTTTGGTTCACCCCTCCACTTT	CASSVVGGFGSPLHF
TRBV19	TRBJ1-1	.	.	TGTGCCAGTAGTAGTCGAAAAGGGGCAAGGAACACTGAAGCTTTCTTT	CASSSRKGARNTEAFF
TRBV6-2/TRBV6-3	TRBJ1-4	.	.	TGTGCCAGCAGTTACTCGACAGACAGTGCAACTAATGAAAAACTGTTTTTT	CASSYSTDSATNEKLFF
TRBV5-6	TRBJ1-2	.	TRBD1	TGTGCCAGCAGTTTTGGACAGGGGAGCTATGGCTACACCTTC	CASSFGQGSYGYTF
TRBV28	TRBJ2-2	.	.	TGTGCCAGCAGACGTCTACCGATTTTGAACACCGGGGAGCTGTTTTTT	CASRRLPILNTGELFF
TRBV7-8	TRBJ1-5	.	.	TGTGCCAGCAGCGAAAGGACAGAAAGCAATCAGCCCCAGCATTTT	CASSERTESNQPQHF
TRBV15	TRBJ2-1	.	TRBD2	TGTGCCACCAGCAGACAAAGACAGGGTCACGGACTAGCGGGAGCTCGCAATGAGCAGTTCTTC	CATSRQRQGHGLAGARNEQFF
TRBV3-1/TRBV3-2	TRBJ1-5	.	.	TGTGCCAGCAGCCAACGGGCAGGGGATCAGCCCCAGCATTTT	CASSQRAGDQPQHF
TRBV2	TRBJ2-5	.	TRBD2	TGTGCCAGCAGTGGTTCTAGCGGGAGAGCGGAGACCCAGTACTTC	CASSGSSGRAETQYF
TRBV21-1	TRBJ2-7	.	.	TGTGCCAGCAGCAAAAAGACTAGCGACTCCTACGAGCAGTACTTC	CASSKKTSDSYEQYF
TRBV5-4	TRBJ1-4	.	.	TGTGCCAGCAGCTTGACGGCAACTAATGAAAAACTGTTTTTT	CASSLTATNEKLFF
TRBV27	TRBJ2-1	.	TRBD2	TGTGCCAGCAGAGGTCTAGCGGGGGGGGACAATGAGCAGTTCTTC	CASRGLAGGDNEQFF
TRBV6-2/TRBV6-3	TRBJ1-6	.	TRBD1	TGTGCCAGCAGCCCGGACAGGGGGCAATTTAATTCACCCCTCCACTTT	CASSPDRGQFNSPLHF
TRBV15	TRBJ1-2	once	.	TGTGCCACCAGCAGAGAAGGTTTCATGCAGGGGTATGGCTACACCTTC	CATSREGFMQGYGYTF
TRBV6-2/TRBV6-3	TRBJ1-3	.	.	TGTGCCAGCAGTTACTCGTTCGACAGCTCTGGAAACACCATATATTTT	CASSYSFDSSGNTIYF
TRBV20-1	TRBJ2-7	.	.	TGCAGTGCTAGTCGCCCGACGAGTCGGACAGCCTACGAGCAGTACTTC	CSASRPTSRTAYEQYF
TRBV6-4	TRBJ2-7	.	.	TGTGCCATCAACCGTGGGAGTTCACGCGAGCAGTACTTC	CAINRGSSREQYF
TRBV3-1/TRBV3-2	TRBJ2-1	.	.	TGTGCCAGCACCGGCGGGACTTACAACCATGAGCAGTTCTTC	CASTGGTYNHEQFF
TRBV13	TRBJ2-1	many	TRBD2	TGTGCCAGCAGGACCCGGGGGGGCTTGTCAAGAGAGCAGTTCTTC	CASRTRGGLSREQFF
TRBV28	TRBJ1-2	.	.	TGTGCCAGCAGTCCCCCCCCAGGGAACTATGGCTACACCTTC	CASSPPPGNYGYTF
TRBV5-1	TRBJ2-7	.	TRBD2	TGCGCCAGCAGCTTGCCGGGGACTAGCGGGACCTACGAGCAGTACTTC	CASSLPGTSGTYEQYF
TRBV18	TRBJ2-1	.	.	TGTGCCAGCTCACACGCGACAGGCCACTCCTACAATGAGCAGTTCTTC	CASSHATGHSYNEQFF
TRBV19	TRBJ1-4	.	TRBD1	TGTGCCAGTAGTAAAGGGACAGCCACAACTAATGAAAAACTGTTTTTT	CASSKGTATTNEKLFF
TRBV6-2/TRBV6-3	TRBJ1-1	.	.	TGTGCCAGCAGCCGGGGACACGCAGGCACTGAAGCTTTCTTT	CASSRGHAGTEAFF
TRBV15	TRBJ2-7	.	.	TGTGCCACCAGCAGAGCGGGGGGCACCTACGAGCAGTACTTC	CATSRAGGTYEQYF
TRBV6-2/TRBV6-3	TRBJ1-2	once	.	TGTGCCAGCAGTTACGTACGGACTATCCCCTATGGCTACACCTTC	CASSYVRTIPYGYTF
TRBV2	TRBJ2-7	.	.	TGTGCCAGCACAGGATCGGTGGACGAGCAGTACTTC	CASTGSVDEQYF
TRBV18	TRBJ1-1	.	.	TGTGCCAGCTCCTCCTCAGGGTTTAACACTGAAGCTTTCTTT	CASSSSGFNTEAFF
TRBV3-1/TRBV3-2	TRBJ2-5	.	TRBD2	TGTGCCAGCAGCCAAATTTCCGGGACTAGCGGGGGTCACCAAGAGACCCAGTACTTC	CASSQISGTSGGHQETQYF
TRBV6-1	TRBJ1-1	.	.	TGTGCCAGCAGTGAAAGTGGGCTGACCACTGAAGCTTTCTTT	CASSESGLTTEAFF
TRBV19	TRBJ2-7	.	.	TGTGCCAGTAGTTTTCGCCAGGGGGGTTTGGACGAGCAGTACTTC	CASSFRQGGLDEQYF